This TCR beta chain was sequenced for a study of blood T cell repertoires in COVID-19 (TCRdb year 2020). In terms of the full investigation: Collaborator samples came from the United States, Italy and Spain and covered acute and convalescent phases of COVID-19. The prospective study material was composed of cDNA or gDNA derived from T cells, B-cell-depleted T cells, or PBMCs. Subjects who had been exposed to COVID-19, were actively infected with it, or had recovered from it provided the deeply sampled blood TCRbeta repertoires that made up the dataset. The repertoires were made available in a free public database intended to serve as a resource for research on the immune response to SARS-CoV-2. The samples were drawn from two sources: the first 160 participants of the ongoing ImmuneRACE study, and fewer than 1,500 subjects contributed by 6 global collaborators. A de-identified subject ID, COVID-19 status, age in years and sex were almost always included in the sample metadata. Where HLA class I and class II types were available, the types were taken from metadata supplied by the sample provider, not from assay-based typing.

The full study reports these points: Clinical and demographic metadata were provided uncurated, with the amount varying by source and participant.

The CDR3 sequence holds 15 residues, the cysteine and phenylalanine included. The kept DNA is CDR3 alone, 45 bases in frame from the first base. V is pared back by 6 bases and J by 2 bases, with 17 bases lying between the germline termini. From a lookup of the germline V gene, CDR1 and CDR2 are MNHEY and SVGAGI. A note on this clone: Its binding antigen is unknown. No base qualities exist here, and no much larger clone lies one base off it.

TCRbeta CDR3 regions were amplified from genomic DNA using the immunoSEQ Assay, a bias-controlled multiplex PCR. On the study's bioinformatics: Within the assay, amplification of reference gene primers was used to estimate how many nucleated cells each sample contained. To quantify the absolute abundance of each unique TCRbeta CDR3 rearrangement, sequence reads were collapsed and filtered. For each sample, productive Simpson clonality was calculated as the square root of Simpson's diversity index over productive rearrangements. TCRdb's version of the immuneACCESS table is confined to in-frame rearrangements and falls short of the full clone set. An unresolved V gene accounts for under half of the shortfall where checked; the remainder is of unknown origin. V and J calls and clone size are given by that table; D and trimming were obtained from the DNA. The sample records tens of thousands of clones, about four fifths of which are singletons. The ten biggest clones cover 6% to 7% of the sample.

Each collaborating institution followed its own protocols to collect whole blood in K2EDTA tubes. For TCRbeta analysis, collaborators shipped samples as frozen whole blood, isolated PBMCs, or DNA extracted from either of those sample types. Sequencing input: peripheral blood. This chain is built from TRBV6-5 and TRBJ2-7, and TRBD2 may be the D gene, going by 5 matching bases. The TCR comes from a woman aged 45-60 years with active or convalescent COVID-19. In nucleotide form, the sequence is TGTGCCAGCAGCCGAACGGGGAGCGGTACCTACGAGCAGTACTTC. Protein translation: CASSRTGSGTYEQYF.